These T cell receptor beta chains were read from a single sample in a study of T cell repertoires in cytomegalovirus infection. One entry per CDR3 protein, called by TCRdb with MiXCR from the reads. The sample consists of approximately 990,000 distinct CDR3 sequences, roughly a third of them appearing once. These TCRs' antigens remain unknown. The input for sequencing was cultured CD8+ T cells from PBMCs, taken from culture after CMV antigen stimulation. The receptor source for this set is a human donor in good health (CMV status not recorded). Some clones in this sample may be carry-over from other donors' samples. CDR3s leave out the opening cysteine and the closing phenylalanine or tryptophan. Clone size is given for some rows only: seen once, a few or many times, or a class if the clone is expanded.

j_gene	abundance	v_gene	CDR3aa
TRBJ1-5	NA	TRBV2	ASSALVGSNQPQH
TRBJ1-4	many	TRBV7-9	ASSLLGTGVNEKLF
TRBJ2-3	few	TRBV12-3/TRBV12-4	ASSFPGVKDTQY
TRBJ1-2	NA	TRBV27	ASSLSSQYYGYT
TRBJ1-4	NA	TRBV7-6	ASSLADRVGEKLF
TRBJ1-3	few	TRBV28	ASSPRQDPSSGNTIY
TRBJ2-6	NA	TRBV2	ASSERPSGANVLT
TRBJ2-7	NA	TRBV27	ASSFLRGSHEQY
TRBJ2-7	NA	TRBV20-1	SATPFQASYEQY
TRBJ1-2	NA	TRBV27	ASSAQGVGGYT
TRBJ2-7	many	TRBV7-6	ASSSRQGAYEQY
TRBJ1-2	few	TRBV20-1	SARQGPYGYT
TRBJ1-1	few	TRBV24-1	ATSIGGNFMNTEAF
TRBJ1-5	NA	TRBV6-2/TRBV6-3	ASSYGQGVGQPQH
TRBJ2-1	NA	TRBV4-1	PSSQEPLHNEQF
TRBJ1-1	few	TRBV7-4	ASSLVAGKNTEAF
TRBJ2-1	NA	TRBV9	ASSAHPGGGYGSYNEQF
TRBJ1-1	NA	TRBV19	ASSIGRLEAF
TRBJ2-1	many	TRBV2	ASPGTSGYNEQF
TRBJ1-6	many	TRBV6-1	ASSEGHRGNSPLH
TRBJ1-1	NA	TRBV7-9	ASSPAGRGTEAF
TRBJ2-7	NA	TRBV4-1	ASSRQGSPGEQY
TRBJ1-5	few	TRBV28	ASSFPGASQPQH
TRBJ1-1	NA	TRBV7-6	ASSLEGAGGAAF
TRBJ1-5	NA	TRBV2	ASSSPRGNQPQH
TRBJ1-6	few	TRBV7-9	ASSPQWLNRNNSPLH
TRBJ1-1	few	TRBV6-2/TRBV6-3	ASRRRTEAF
TRBJ2-1	few	TRBV12-3/TRBV12-4	ASALLLAGVYNEQF
TRBJ2-6	many	TRBV6-1	ASGLAGGQFSGANVLT
TRBJ2-5	NA	TRBV6-1	ASSKTGGSNQETQY
TRBJ1-1	NA	TRBV4-3	ASSQEDRGYTEAF
TRBJ2-5	few	TRBV6-5	ASSYDDLQETQY
TRBJ1-5	few	TRBV4-1	ASSQDWRDSNQPQH
TRBJ1-2	NA	TRBV29-1	SVDREDGYT
TRBJ2-2	few	TRBV6-1	ASSGLAGGTGELF
TRBJ2-1	few	TRBV24-1	ATSDSRLAGGSSYNEQF
TRBJ2-1	few	TRBV6-5	ASSYSSPQGEQF
TRBJ1-1	NA	TRBV27	ASRTGRARTEAF
TRBJ2-3	few	TRBV7-9	ASSLTAGGLTDTQY
TRBJ1-4	NA	TRBV12-3/TRBV12-4	ASRVWVGEINEKLF
TRBJ2-1	few	TRBV29-1	SVGAGHEQF
TRBJ2-3	NA	TRBV24-1	ATSDFDRVAADTQY
TRBJ2-1	NA	TRBV7-8	ASSVSGGANNEQF
TRBJ2-1	many	TRBV27	ASSESYNEQF
TRBJ1-5	once	TRBV6-6	ASTWDRKKGSNQPQH
TRBJ2-4	NA	TRBV7-9	ASSLLDRVGNIQY
TRBJ2-3	many	TRBV7-9	ASSPRRSDTQY
TRBJ1-1	NA	TRBV7-9	ASSGRTGRWTEAF
TRBJ2-1	NA	TRBV6-1	ASSGLAANEQF
TRBJ2-5	few	TRBV20-1	SARELAVETQY
TRBJ2-2	few	TRBV12-3/TRBV12-4	ASSFRPGGTGELF
TRBJ1-6	many	TRBV7-8	ASSQRSRAPGSPLH
TRBJ2-2	few	TRBV7-9	ASSSAGTENTGELF
TRBJ1-1	few	TRBV27	ASSPDGLNTEAF
TRBJ1-2	few	TRBV6-6	ASSYSGGLQGAVGYT